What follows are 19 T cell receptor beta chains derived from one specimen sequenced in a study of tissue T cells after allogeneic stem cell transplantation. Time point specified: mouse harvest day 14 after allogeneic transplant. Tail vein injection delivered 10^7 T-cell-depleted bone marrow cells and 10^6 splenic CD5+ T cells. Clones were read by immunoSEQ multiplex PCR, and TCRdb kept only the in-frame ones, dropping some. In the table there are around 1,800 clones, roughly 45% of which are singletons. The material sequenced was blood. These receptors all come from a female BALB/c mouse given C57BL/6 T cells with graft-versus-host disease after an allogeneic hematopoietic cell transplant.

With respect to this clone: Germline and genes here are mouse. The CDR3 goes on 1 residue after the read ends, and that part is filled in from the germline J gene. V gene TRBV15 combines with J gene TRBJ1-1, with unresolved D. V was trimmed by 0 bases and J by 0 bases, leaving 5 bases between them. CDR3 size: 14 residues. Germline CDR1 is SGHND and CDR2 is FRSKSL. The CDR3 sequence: CASSLARANTEVFF. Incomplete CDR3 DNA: TGTGCCAGCAGTTTAGCACGAGCAAACACAGAAGTCTTC.

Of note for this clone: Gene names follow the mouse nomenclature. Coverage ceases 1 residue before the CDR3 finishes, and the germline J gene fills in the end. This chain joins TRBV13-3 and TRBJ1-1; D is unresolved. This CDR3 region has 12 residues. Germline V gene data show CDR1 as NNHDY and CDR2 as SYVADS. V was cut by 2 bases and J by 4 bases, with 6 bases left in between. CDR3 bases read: TGTGCCAGCAGTGACCCCCCCACAGAAGTCTTC. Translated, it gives CASSDPPTEVF. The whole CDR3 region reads CASSDPPTEVFF.

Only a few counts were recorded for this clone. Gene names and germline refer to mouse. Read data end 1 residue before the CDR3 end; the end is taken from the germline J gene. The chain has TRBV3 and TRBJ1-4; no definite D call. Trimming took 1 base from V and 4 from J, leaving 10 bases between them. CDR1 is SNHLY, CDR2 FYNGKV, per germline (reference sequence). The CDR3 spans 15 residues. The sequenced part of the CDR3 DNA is TGTGCCAGCAGCTTAGACGGACGGCGCAACGAAAGATTATTT. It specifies CASSLDGRRNERLF. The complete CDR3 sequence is CASSLDGRRNERLFF.

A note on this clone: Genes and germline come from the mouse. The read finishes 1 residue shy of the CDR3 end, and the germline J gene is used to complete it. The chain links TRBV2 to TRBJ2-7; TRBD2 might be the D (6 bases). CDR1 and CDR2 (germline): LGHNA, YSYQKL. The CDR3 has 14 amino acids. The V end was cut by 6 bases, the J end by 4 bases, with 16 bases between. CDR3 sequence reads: CASSIRAGGYEQYF. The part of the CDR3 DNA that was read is TGTGCCAGCAGTATACGGGCGGGGGGATATGAACAGTAC.

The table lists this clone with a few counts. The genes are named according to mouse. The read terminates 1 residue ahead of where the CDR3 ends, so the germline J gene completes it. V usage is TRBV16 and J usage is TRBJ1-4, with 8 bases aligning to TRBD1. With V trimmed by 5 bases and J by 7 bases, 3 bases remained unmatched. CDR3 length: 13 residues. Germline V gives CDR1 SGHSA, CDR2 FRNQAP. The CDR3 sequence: CASSPTGGERLFF. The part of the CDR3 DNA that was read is TGTGCAAGCAGCCCCACAGGGGGCGAAAGATTATTT.

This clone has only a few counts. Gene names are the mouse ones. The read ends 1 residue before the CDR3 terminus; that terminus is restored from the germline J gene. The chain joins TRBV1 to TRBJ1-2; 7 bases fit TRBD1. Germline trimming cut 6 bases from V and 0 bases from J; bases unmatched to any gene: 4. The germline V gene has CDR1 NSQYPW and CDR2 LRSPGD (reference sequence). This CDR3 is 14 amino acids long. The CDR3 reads CTCSRDSANSDYTF. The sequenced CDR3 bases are TGCACCTGCAGCCGGGACAGCGCAAACTCCGACTACACC.

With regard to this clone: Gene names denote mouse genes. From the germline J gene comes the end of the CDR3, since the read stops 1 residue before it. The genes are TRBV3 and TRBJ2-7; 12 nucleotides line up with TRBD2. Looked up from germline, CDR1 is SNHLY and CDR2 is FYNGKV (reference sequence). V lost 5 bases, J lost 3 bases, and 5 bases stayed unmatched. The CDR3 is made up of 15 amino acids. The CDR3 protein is CASSPRLGGRYEQYF. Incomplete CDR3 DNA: TGTGCCAGCAGCCCTCGACTGGGGGGGCGCTATGAACAGTAC. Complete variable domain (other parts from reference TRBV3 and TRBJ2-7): GPKVLQIPSHQIIDMGQMVTLNCDPVSNHLYFYWYKQILGQQMEFLVNFYNGKVMEKSKLFKDQFSVERPDGSYFTLKIQPTALEDSAVYFCASSPRLGGRYEQYFGPGTRLTVL.

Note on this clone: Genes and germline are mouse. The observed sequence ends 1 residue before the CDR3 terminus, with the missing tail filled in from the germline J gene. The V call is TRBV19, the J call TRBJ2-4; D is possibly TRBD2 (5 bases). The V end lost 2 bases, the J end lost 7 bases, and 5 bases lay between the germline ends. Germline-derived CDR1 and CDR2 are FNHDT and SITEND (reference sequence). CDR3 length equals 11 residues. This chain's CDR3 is CASSIGDTLYF. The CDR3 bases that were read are TGTGCCAGCAGTATTGGGGACACCTTGTAC.

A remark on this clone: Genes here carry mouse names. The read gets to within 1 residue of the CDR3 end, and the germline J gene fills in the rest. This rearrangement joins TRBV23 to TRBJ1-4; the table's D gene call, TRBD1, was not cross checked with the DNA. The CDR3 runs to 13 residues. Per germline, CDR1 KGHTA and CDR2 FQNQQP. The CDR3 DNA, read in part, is TGCTCCAGCAGTCGTGACAACAACGAAAGATTATTT. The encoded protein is CSSSRDNNERLF. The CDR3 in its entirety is CSSSRDNNERLFF. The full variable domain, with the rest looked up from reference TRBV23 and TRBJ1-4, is DAAVTQKPRYLIKMKGQEAEMKCIPEKGHTAVFWYQQKQSKELKFLIYFQNQQPLDQIDMVKERFSAVCPSSSLCSLGIRTCEAEDSALYLCSSSRDNNERLFFGHGTKLSVL.

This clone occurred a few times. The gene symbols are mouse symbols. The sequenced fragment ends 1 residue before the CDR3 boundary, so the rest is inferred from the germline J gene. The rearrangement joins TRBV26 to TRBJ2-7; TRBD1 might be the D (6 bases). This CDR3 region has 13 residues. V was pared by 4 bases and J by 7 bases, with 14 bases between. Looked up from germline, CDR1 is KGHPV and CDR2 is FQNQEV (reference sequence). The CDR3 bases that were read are TGTGCCAGCAGTCAAACAGGGAGAGGAGAACAGTAC. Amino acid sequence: CASSQTGRGEQY. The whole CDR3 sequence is CASSQTGRGEQYF. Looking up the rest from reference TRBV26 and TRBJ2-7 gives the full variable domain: NSKVIQTPRYLVKGQGQKAKMRCIPEKGHPVVFWYQQNKNNEFKFLINFQNQEVLQQIDMTEKRFSAECPSNSPCSLEIQSSEAGDSALYLCASSQTGRGEQYFGPGTRLTVL.

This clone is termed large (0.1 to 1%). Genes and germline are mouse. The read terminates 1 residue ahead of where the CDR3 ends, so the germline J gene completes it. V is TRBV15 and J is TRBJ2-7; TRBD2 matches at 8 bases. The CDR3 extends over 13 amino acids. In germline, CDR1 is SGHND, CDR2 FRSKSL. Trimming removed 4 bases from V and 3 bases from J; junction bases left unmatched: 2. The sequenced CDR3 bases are TGTGCCAGCAGTTCGGACTGGGTCTATGAACAGTAC. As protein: CASSSDWVYEQY. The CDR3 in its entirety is CASSSDWVYEQYF. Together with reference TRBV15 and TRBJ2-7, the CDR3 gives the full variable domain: DAGVTQTPRHEVAEKGQTIILKCEPVSGHNDLFWYRQTKIQGLELLSYFRSKSLMEDGGAFKDRFKAEMLNSSFSTLKIQPTEPKDSAVYLCASSSDWVYEQYFGPGTRLTVL.

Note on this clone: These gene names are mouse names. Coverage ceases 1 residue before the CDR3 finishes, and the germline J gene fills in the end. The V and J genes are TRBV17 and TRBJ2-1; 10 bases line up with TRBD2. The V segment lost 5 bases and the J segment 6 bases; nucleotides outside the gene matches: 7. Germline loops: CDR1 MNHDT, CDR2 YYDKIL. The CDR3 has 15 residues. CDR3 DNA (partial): TGTGCTAGCAGTTCCCCTGGGGGGGCATTTGCTGAGCAGTTC. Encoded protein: CASSSPGGAFAEQF. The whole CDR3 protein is CASSSPGGAFAEQFF.

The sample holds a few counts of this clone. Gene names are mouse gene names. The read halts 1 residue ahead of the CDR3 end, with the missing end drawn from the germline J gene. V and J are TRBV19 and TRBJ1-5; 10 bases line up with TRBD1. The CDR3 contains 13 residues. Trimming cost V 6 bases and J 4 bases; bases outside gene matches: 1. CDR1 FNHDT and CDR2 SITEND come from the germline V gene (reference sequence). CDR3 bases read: TGTGCCAGCACGGGACAGGGGAACCAGGCTCCGCTT. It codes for CASTGQGNQAPL. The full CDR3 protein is CASTGQGNQAPLF.

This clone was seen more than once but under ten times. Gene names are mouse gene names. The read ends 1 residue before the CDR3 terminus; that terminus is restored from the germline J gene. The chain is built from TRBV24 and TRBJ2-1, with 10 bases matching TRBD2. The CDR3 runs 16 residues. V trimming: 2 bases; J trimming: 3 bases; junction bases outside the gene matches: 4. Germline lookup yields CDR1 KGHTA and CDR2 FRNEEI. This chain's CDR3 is CASSLALGGRYAEQFF. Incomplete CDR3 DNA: TGTGCCAGCAGTCTGGCTCTGGGGGGGCGCTATGCTGAGCAGTTC.

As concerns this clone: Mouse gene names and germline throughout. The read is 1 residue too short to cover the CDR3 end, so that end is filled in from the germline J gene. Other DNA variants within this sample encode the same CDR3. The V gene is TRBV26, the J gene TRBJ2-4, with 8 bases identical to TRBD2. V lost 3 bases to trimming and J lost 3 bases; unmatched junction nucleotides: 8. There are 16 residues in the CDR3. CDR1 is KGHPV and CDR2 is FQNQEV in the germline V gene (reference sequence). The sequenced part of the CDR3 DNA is TGTGCCAGCAGTCTAAGGGGGGGCGGGGGGCAAAACACCTTGTAC. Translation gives CASSLRGGGGQNTLY. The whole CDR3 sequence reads CASSLRGGGGQNTLYF. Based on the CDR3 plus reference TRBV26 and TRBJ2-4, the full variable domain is NSKVIQTPRYLVKGQGQKAKMRCIPEKGHPVVFWYQQNKNNEFKFLINFQNQEVLQQIDMTEKRFSAECPSNSPCSLEIQSSEAGDSALYLCASSLRGGGGQNTLYFGAGTRLSVL.

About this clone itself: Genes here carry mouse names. CDR3 amino acids: CASGEDWGALEQYF. CDR3 DNA, as far as it was read: TGTGCCAGCGGTGAAGACTGGGGGGCGCTTGAACAGTAC. The chain links TRBV13-2 to TRBJ2-7; 10 bases line up with TRBD2. From the germline J gene comes the end of the CDR3, since the read stops 1 residue before it. The V gene end was trimmed by 2 bases and the J gene end by 6 bases; junction bases not matched to a gene: 5. Germline V gene lookup returns CDR1 NNHNN and CDR2 SYGAGS (reference sequence). CDR3 length: 14 residues.

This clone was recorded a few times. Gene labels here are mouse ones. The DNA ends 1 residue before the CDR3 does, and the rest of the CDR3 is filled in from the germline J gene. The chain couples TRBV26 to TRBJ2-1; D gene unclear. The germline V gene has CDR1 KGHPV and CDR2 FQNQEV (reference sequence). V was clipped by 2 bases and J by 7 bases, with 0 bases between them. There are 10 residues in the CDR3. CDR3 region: CASSLAEQFF. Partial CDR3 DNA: TGTGCCAGCAGTCTGGCTGAGCAGTTC.

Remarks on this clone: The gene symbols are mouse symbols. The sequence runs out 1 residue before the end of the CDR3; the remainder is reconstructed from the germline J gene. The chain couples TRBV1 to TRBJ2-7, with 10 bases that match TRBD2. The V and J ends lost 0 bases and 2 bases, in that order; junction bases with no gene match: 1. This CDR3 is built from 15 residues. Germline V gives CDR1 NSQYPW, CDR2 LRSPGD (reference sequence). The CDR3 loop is CTCSADGTGAYEQYF. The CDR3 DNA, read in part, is TGCACCTGCAGTGCAGATGGGACTGGGGCCTATGAACAGTAC.

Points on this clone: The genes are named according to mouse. The sequenced CDR3 bases are TGTGGTGCTAGGGTCAGGGGGCCTAGTCAAAACACCTTGTAC. Its translation: CGARVRGPSQNTLY. The whole CDR3 protein is CGARVRGPSQNTLYF. This chain connects TRBV20 to TRBJ2-4, with 8 bases that match TRBD1. Coverage ceases 1 residue before the CDR3 finishes, and the germline J gene fills in the end. V trimming: 1 base; J trimming: 0 bases; junction bases outside the gene matches: 3. The CDR3 spans 15 residues. Germline loops: CDR1 GFQATS, CDR2 STVNSAI.